The rows below give T cell receptor beta chains drawn from one sample of a study of Ad26.COV2.S vaccination and SARS-CoV-2 variants. Using immunoSEQ multiplex PCR, the repertoire was profiled, and TCRdb retains in-frame clones only, with some absent. The sample contains some 500,000 clones, roughly nine tenths of which appear only once. The specimen was peripheral blood, collected in a trial of Ad26.COV2.S vaccine versus placebo. Every receptor here comes from a person between 18 and 65 years old who received the Ad26.COV2.S COVID-19 vaccine or a placebo. CDR3s include the opening cysteine and the closing phenylalanine or tryptophan. The D gene is left open where the match is weak. Not all rows give a size; the values are once, few, many and, for expanded clones, a class.

TRBD2	19	.	TRBV6-2/TRBV6-3	TRBJ2-1	TGTGCCAGCAGTCCGTGGTGGCCGAGAGGGACTAGCGGGTGGAATGAGCAGTTCTTC	CASSPWWPRGTSGWNEQFF
.	12	.	TRBV28	TRBJ1-6	TGTGCCAGCAGCGCCAGTCACTCACCCCTCCACTTT	CASSASHSPLHF
.	13	.	TRBV5-4	TRBJ1-2	TGTGCCAGCACCGTGGACCGTGGCTATGGCTACACCTTC	CASTVDRGYGYTF
TRBD1	15	.	TRBV7-9	TRBJ2-2	TGTGCCAGCAGCCTCGGACAGGGGCGCACCGGGGAGCTGTTTTTT	CASSLGQGRTGELFF
.	14	.	TRBV19	TRBJ1-1	TGTGCCAGTAGTATAGATTTTCAGGCCCCGGAAGCTTTCTTT	CASSIDFQAPEAFF
.	16	.	TRBV29-1	TRBJ1-2	TGCAGCGTTGAAGAGGGCGGCAGGGGCTACCTTAGAGGCTACACCTTC	CSVEEGGRGYLRGYTF
TRBD1	16	.	TRBV19	TRBJ2-4	TGTGCCAGTAGCTCGTGGACAGGGGGTGCGGGAGGCATTCAGTACTTC	CASSSWTGGAGGIQYF
.	14	.	TRBV9	TRBJ2-1	TGTGCCAGCAGCAGGGGGAGGTCTAGGGATGAGCAGTTCTTC	CASSRGRSRDEQFF
.	13	once	TRBV24-1	TRBJ2-3	TGTGCCACCAGTGATTTTTATTCAGATACGCAGTATTTT	CATSDFYSDTQYF
.	15	.	TRBV5-1	TRBJ1-1	TGCGCCAGCAGCTTATTAGACCATTCGAACACTGAAGCTTTCTTT	CASSLLDHSNTEAFF
.	15	once	TRBV29-1	TRBJ1-4	TGTTCCGCAAGGGGGGATAGAGCAACTAATGAAAAACTGTTTTTT	CSARGDRATNEKLFF
TRBD1	16	.	TRBV28	TRBJ2-3	TGTGCCAGCAGTCTAAGGACAGGGTCAAATTTTGGTACGCAGTATTTT	CASSLRTGSNFGTQYF
.	16	once	TRBV3-1/TRBV3-2	TRBJ2-2	TGTGCCAGCAGCCAAGCTTATCCCCCCGGCGCCGGGGAGCTGTTTTTT	CASSQAYPPGAGELFF
.	12	.	TRBV7-2	TRBJ2-1	TGTGCCAGCAGCTTAGACCGCGCGGGGCAGTTCTTC	CASSLDRAGQFF
.	15	.	TRBV5-1	TRBJ1-6	TGCGCCAGCAGCTTGGCCACTGACAGTCACTCACCCCTCCACTTT	CASSLATDSHSPLHF
TRBD1	14	.	TRBV9	TRBJ2-3	TGTGCCAGCAGCGTGACAGGGGACACAGATACGCAGTATTTT	CASSVTGDTDTQYF
TRBD1	15	.	TRBV5-4	TRBJ1-2	TGTGCCAGCAGCTTGGGGGGGACAGGCCACTATGGCTACACCTTC	CASSLGGTGHYGYTF
TRBD1	15	.	TRBV7-3	TRBJ2-1	TGTGCCAGCAGCTTAAGGGACAGGGCAAACAATGAGCAGTTCTTC	CASSLRDRANNEQFF
.	13	.	TRBV2	TRBJ2-2	TGTGCCAGCAATTTGGAATACACCGGGGAGCTGTTTTTT	CASNLEYTGELFF
.	13	once	TRBV7-3	TRBJ2-3	TGTGCCAGCAGCTTAATTGGCACAGATACGCAGTATTTT	CASSLIGTDTQYF
.	12	.	TRBV5-1	TRBJ2-7	TGCGCCAGCAGCTTGGGACACTACGAGCAGTACTTC	CASSLGHYEQYF
TRBD1	14	.	TRBV6-5	TRBJ2-2	TGTGCCAGCAGTCAGGGGGCGCGGACCGGGGAGCTGTTTTTT	CASSQGARTGELFF
TRBD1	14	.	TRBV19	TRBJ1-5	TGTGCCAGTACAATCGGGACAGACTATCAGCCCCAGCATTTT	CASTIGTDYQPQHF
.	15	.	TRBV19	TRBJ2-3	TGTGCCAGTAGTTCGCGGACATTACTCACAGATACGCAGTATTTT	CASSSRTLLTDTQYF
.	13	.	TRBV12-3/TRBV12-4	TRBJ1-2	TGTGCCAGCAGCCTGGGGAACGGCTATGGCTACACCTTC	CASSLGNGYGYTF
.	13	.	TRBV5-1	TRBJ2-3	TGCGCCAGCAGCTTTCAGAGCACAGATACGCAGTATTTT	CASSFQSTDTQYF
TRBD1	14	.	TRBV19	TRBJ1-4	TGTGCCAGCCATACCGGGACAGGTAATGAAAAACTGTTTTTT	CASHTGTGNEKLFF
.	17	.	TRBV7-2	TRBJ1-1	TGTGCCAGCAGCTTAGTGAGAGTGCCCACTGTAAGTACTGAAGCTTTCTTT	CASSLVRVPTVSTEAFF